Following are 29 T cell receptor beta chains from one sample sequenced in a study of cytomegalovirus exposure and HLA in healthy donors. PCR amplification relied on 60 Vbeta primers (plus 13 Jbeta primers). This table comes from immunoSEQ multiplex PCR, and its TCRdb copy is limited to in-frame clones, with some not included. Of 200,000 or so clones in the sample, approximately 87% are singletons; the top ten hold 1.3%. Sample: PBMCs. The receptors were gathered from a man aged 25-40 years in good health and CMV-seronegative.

The CDR3 DNA sequence: TGTGCCAGTAGTTCACTAGCGACTGGAGATACGCAGTATTTT. Its protein product is CASSSLATGDTQYF. The chain is built from TRBV19 and TRBJ2-3, with 7 positions matching TRBD2. CDR1 and CDR2 from the germline V gene are LNHDA and SQIVND (reference sequence). The CDR3 sequence is 14 residues long. V trimming: 5 bases; J trimming: 5 bases; junction bases outside the gene matches: 7.

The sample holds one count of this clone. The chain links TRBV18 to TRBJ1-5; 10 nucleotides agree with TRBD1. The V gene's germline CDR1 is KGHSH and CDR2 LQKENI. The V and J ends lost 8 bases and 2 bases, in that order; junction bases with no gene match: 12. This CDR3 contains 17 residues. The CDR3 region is CASAPGQGTFGNQPQHF. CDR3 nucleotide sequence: TGTGCCAGCGCCCCGGGACAGGGGACATTTGGCAATCAGCCCCAGCATTTT.

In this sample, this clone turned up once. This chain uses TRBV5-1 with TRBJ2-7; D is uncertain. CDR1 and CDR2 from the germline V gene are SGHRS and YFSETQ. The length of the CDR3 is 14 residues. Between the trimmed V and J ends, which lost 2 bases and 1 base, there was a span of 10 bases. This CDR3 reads CASSFVQASYEQYF. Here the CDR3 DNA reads TGCGCCAGCAGCTTCGTCCAGGCTTCCTACGAGCAGTACTTC.

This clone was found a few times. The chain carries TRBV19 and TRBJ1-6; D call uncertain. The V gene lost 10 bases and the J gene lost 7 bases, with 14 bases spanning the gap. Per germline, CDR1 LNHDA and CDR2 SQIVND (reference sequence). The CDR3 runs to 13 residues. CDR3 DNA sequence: TGTGCCACTCAGTTCGGCGGGAATTCACCCCTCCACTTT. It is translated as CATQFGGNSPLHF.

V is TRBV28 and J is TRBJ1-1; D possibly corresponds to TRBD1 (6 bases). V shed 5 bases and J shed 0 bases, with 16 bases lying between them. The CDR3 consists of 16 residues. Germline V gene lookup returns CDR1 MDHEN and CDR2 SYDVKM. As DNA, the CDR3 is TGTGCCAGCAGTCCCGGATCGCAGGGGATGAACACTGAAGCTTTCTTT. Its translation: CASSPGSQGMNTEAFF.

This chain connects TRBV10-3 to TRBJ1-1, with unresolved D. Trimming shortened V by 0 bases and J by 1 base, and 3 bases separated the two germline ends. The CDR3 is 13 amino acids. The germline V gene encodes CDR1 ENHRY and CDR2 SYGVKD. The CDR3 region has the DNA TGTGCCATCAGTGAGTCCAAGAACACTGAAGCTTTCTTT. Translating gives CAISESKNTEAFF.

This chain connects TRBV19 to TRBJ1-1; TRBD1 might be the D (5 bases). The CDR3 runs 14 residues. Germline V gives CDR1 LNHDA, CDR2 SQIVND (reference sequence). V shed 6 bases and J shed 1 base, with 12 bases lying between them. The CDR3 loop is CASSRTSWNTEAFF. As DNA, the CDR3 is TGTGCCAGTAGCCGGACAAGCTGGAACACTGAAGCTTTCTTT.

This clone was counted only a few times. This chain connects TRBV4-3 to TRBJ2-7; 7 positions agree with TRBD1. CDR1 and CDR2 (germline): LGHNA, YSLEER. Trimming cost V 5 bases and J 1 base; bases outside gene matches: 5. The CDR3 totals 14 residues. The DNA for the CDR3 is TGCGCCAGCAGCGCTAGGACAGGTTCCTACGAGCAGTACTTC. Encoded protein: CASSARTGSYEQYF.

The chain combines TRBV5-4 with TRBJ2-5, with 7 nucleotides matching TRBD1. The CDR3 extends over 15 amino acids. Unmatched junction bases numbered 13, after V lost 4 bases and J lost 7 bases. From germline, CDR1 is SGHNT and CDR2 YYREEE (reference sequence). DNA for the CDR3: TGTGCCAGCAGCACCGGGACAGACAATTATGCGACCCAGTACTTC. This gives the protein CASSTGTDNYATQYF.

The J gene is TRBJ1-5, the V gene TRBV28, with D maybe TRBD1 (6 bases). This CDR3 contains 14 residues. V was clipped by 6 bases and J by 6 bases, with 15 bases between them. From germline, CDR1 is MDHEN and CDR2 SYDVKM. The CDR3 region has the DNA TGTGCCAGCAGCCCCACAGGGAGAGGTCAGCCCCAGCATTTT. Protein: CASSPTGRGQPQHF.

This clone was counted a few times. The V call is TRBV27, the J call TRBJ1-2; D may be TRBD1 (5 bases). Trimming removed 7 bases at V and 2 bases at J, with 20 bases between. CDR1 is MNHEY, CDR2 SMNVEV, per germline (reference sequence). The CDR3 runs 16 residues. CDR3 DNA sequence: TGTGCCAGCAACACCCAGCAGGGAGGTAAAAACTATGGCTACACCTTC. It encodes CASNTQQGGKNYGYTF.

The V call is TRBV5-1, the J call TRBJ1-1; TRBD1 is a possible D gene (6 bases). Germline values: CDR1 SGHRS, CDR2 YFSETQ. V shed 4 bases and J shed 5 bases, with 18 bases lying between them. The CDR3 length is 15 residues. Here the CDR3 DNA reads TGCGCCAGCAGCCCGGAGCGACAGGAAAAAACTGAAGCTTTCTTT. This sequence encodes CASSPERQEKTEAFF.

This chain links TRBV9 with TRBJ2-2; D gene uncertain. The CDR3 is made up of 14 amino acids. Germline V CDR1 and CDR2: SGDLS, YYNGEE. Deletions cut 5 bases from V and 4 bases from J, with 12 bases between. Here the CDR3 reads CASSWALTTGELFF. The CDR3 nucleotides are TGTGCCAGCAGTTGGGCTCTAACCACCGGGGAGCTGTTTTTT.

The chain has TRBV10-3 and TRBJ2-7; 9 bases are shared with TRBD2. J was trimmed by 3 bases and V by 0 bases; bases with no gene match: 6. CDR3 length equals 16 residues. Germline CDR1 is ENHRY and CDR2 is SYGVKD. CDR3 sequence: CAISESSASGNYEQYF. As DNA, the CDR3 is TGTGCCATCAGTGAGTCGAGCGCTAGCGGGAACTACGAGCAGTACTTC.

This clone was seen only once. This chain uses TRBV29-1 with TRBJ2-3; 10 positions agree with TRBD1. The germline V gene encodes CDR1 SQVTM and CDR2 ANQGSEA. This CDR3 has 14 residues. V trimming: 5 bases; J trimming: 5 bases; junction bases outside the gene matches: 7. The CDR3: CSVRDRGWLDTQYF. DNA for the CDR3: TGCAGCGTTAGGGACAGGGGCTGGTTAGATACGCAGTATTTT.

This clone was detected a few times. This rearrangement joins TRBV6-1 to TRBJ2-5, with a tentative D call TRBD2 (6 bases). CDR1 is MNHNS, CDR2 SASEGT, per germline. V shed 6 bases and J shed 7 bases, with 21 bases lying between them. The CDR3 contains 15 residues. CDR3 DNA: TGTGCCAGCAGCCCTAGTCGCGGGACCGGTTTGACCCAGTACTTC. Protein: CASSPSRGTGLTQYF.

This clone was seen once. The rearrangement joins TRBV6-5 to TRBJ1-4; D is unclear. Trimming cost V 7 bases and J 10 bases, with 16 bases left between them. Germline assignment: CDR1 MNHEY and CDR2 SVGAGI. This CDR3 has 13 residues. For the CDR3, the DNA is TGTGCCAGCACCCCCGGGTGGGGAGGAAAACTGTTTTTT. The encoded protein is CASTPGWGGKLFF.

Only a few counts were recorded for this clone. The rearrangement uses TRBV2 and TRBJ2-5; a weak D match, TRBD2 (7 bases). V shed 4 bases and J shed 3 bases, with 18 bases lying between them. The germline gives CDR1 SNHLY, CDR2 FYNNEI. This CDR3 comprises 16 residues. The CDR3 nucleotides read TGTGCCAGCAGTGGTGCGGGGGCCGGATTAAAAGAGACCCAGTACTTC. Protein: CASSGAGAGLKETQYF.

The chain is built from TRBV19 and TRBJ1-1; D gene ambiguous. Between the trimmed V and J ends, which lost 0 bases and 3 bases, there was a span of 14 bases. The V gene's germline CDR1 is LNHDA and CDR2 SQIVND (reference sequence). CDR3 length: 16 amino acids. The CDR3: CASSIDGDLRYTEAFF. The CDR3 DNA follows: TGTGCCAGTAGTATAGACGGGGATTTGAGGTACACTGAAGCTTTCTTT. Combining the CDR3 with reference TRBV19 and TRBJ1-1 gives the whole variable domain DGGITQSPKYLFRKEGQNVTLSCEQNLNHDAMYWYRQDPGQGLRLIYYSQIVNDFQKGDIAEGYSVSREKKESFPLTVTSAQKNPTAFYLCASSIDGDLRYTEAFFGQGTRLTVV.

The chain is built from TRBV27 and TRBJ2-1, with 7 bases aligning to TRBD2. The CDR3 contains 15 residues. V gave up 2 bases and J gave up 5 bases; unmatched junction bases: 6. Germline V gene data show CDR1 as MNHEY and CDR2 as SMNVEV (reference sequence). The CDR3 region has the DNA TGTGCCAGCAGTTTACTAGCGGCTACTGACAATGAGCAGTTCTTC. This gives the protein CASSLLAATDNEQFF.

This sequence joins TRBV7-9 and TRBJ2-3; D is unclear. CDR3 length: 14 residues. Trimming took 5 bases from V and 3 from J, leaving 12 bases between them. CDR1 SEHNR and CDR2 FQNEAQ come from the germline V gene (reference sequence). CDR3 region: CASSTEGRTDTQYF. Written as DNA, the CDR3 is TGTGCCAGCAGCACAGAAGGTCGTACAGATACGCAGTATTTT.

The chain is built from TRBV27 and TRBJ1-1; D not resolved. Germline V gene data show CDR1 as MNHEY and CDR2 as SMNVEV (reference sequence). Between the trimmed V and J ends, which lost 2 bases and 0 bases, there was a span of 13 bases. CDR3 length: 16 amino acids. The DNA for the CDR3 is TGTGCCAGCAGTTTAGGGTACGTGAGGATGAACACTGAAGCTTTCTTT. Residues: CASSLGYVRMNTEAFF.

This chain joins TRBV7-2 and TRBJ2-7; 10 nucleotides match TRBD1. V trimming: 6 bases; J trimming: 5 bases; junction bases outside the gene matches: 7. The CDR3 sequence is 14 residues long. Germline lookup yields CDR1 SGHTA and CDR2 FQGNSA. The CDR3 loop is CASSPGTGVHEQYF. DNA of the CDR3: TGTGCCAGCAGTCCCGGGACAGGGGTACACGAGCAGTACTTC.

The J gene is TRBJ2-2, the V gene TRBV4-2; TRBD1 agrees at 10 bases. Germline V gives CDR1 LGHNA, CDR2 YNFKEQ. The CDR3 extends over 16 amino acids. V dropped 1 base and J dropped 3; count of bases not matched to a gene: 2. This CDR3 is CASSQGQGADTGELFF. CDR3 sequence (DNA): TGTGCCAGCAGCCAAGGACAGGGGGCAGACACCGGGGAGCTGTTTTTT.

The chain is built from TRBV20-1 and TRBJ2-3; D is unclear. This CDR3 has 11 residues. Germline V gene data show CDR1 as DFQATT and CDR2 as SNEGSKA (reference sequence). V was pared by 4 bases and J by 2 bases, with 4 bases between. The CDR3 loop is CSATHTDTQYF. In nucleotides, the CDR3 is TGCAGTGCTACCCACACAGATACGCAGTATTTT.

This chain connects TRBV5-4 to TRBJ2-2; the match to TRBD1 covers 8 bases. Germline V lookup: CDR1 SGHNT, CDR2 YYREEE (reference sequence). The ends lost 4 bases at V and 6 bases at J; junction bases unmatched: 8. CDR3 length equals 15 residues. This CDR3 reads CASSPGQGSSGELFF. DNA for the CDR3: TGTGCCAGCAGCCCAGGACAGGGATCGTCCGGGGAGCTGTTTTTT.

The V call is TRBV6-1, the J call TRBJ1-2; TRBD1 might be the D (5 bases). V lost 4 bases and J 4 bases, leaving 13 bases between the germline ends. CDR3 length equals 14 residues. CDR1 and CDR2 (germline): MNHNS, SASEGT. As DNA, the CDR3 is TGTGCCAGCAGTGGGGGGGGGTTCTCCTATGGCTACACCTTC. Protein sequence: CASSGGGFSYGYTF.

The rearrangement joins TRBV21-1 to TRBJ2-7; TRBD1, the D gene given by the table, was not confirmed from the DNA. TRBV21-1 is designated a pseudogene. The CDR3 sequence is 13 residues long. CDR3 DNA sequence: TGTGCCAGCTTCGGACAGGCCTTTCTTGAGCAGTACTTC. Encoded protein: CASFGQAFLEQYF.

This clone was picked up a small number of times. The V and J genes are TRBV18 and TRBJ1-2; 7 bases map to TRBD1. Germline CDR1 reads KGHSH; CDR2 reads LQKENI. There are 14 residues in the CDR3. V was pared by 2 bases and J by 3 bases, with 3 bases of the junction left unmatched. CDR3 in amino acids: CASSPGQVDYGYTF. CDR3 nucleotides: TGTGCCAGCTCACCAGGACAGGTAGACTATGGCTACACCTTC. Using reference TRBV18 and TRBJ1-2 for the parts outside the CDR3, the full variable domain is NAGVMQNPRHLVRRRGQEARLRCSPMKGHSHVYWYRQLPEEGLKFMVYLQKENIIDESGMPKERFSAEFPKEGPSILRIQQVVRGDSAAYFCASSPGQVDYGYTFGSGTRLTVV.